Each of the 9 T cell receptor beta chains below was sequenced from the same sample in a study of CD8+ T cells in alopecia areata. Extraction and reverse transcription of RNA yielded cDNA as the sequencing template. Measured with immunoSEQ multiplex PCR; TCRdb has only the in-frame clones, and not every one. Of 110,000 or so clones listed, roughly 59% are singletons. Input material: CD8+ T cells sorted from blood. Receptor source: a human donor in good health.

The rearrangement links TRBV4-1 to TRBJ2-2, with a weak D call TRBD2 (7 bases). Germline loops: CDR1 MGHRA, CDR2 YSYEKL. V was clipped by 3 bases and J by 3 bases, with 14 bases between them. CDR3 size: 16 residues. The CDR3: CASSQVGGADTGELFF. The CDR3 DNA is TGCGCCAGCAGCCAGGTTGGGGGGGCCGACACCGGGGAGCTGTTTTTT.

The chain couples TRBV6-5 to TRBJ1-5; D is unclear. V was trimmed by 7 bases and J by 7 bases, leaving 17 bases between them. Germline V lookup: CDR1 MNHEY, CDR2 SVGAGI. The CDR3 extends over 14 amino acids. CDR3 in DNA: TGTGCCAGCACCCCAACAGCCGGCGGGCAGCCCCAGCATTTT. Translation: CASTPTAGGQPQHF.

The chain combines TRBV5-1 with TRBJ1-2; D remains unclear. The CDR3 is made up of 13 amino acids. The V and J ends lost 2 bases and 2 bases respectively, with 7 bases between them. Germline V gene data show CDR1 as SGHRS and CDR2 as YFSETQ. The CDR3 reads CASSFFRNYGYTF. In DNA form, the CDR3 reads TGCGCCAGCAGCTTCTTCCGGAACTATGGCTACACCTTC.

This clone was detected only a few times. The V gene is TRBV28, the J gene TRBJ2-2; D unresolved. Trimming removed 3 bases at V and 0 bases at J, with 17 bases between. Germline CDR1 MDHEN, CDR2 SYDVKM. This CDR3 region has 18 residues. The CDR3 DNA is TGTGCCAGCAGTTTCCACAGAACCAGCGTCTCGAACACCGGGGAGCTGTTTTTT. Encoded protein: CASSFHRTSVSNTGELFF.

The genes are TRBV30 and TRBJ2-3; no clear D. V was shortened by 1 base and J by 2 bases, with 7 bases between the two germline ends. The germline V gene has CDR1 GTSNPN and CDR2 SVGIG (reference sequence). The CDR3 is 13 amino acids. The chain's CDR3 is CAWSGRFTDTQYF. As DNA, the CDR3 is TGTGCCTGGAGTGGCAGGTTCACAGATACGCAGTATTTT.

CDR3 DNA: TGCGCCAGCAGCCAAGATAGGACAGGTGCTTTCTTT. Protein sequence: CASSQDRTGAFF. The genes are TRBV4-3 and TRBJ1-1; 7 bases map to TRBD1. After removal of 0 bases from V and 11 bases from J, the junction contained 3 bases not matched to a gene. Germline assignment: CDR1 LGHNA and CDR2 YSLEER. The length of the CDR3 is 12 residues.

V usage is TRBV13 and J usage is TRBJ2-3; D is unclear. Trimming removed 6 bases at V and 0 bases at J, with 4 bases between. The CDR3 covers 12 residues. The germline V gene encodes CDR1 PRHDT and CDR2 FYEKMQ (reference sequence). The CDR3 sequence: CASRTSTDTQYF. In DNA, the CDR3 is TGTGCCAGCAGGACTAGCACAGATACGCAGTATTTT.

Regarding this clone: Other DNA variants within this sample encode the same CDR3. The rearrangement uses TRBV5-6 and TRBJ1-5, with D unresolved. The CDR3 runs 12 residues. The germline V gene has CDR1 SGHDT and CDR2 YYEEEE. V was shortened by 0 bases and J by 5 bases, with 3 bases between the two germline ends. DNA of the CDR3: TGTGCCAGCAGCTTGGGGGATCAGCCCCAGCATTTT. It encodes CASSLGDQPQHF.

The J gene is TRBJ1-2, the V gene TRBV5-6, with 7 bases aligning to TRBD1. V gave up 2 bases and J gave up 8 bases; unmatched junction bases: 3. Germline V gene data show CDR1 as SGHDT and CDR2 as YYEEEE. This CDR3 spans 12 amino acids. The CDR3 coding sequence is TGTGCCAGCAGCTTAAGGGGGCAGGGCTACACCTTC. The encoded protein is CASSLRGQGYTF.